This T cell receptor (beta chain) was recorded in a study of blood T cell repertoires in COVID-19. The method was immunoSEQ multiplex PCR; TCRdb's version includes in-frame clones alone and lacks a portion of them. The profile shows about 380,000 clones, roughly 91% of them singletons. Trimming took off 5 bases at V and 5 bases at J, with 15 bases between the two ends. Germline V gene sequence: CDR1 MNHEY, CDR2 SMNVEV (reference sequence). The CDR3 consists of 14 residues. This TCR derives from a young woman who had recovered from COVID-19. The sample taken for sequencing was PBMCs or T cells enriched from blood (not recorded which). V gene TRBV27 combines with J gene TRBJ1-1; D may be TRBD1 (6 bases). CDR3 nucleotide sequence: TGTGCCAGCAGTCCTTCGGGGGGCAGTACTGAAGCTTTCTTT. Translated: CASSPSGGSTEAFF.